This is a list of T cell receptor beta chains from one sample in a study of T cells after yellow fever vaccination. MiXCR was run by TCRdb on the 5' RACE reads, yielding one entry per CDR3 protein. This table has 250,000 to 400,000 distinct CDR3 sequences, roughly 4.3% appearing once. Sequencing used PBMCs, obtained 5 days after the yellow fever booster vaccination. These receptors were collected from a man aged 18 to 30 who received the YFV17D yellow fever vaccine. Both conserved end residues are part of each CDR3. The D gene is left open where the match is weak. Clone size is shown for a subset of rows, as once, few, many or a class of expanded clone.

clone size	V gene	D gene	J gene	CDR3 DNA	CDR3 protein
.	TRBV20-1	.	TRBJ2-7	TGCAGTGCTGGGGACTCCCGGGAGCAGTACTTC	CSAGDSREQYF
many	TRBV10-3	TRBD1	TRBJ2-3	TGTGCCATCAGTGACCTTACGGGACAGTACACAGATACGCAGTATTTT	CAISDLTGQYTDTQYF
few	TRBV6-6	.	TRBJ1-1	TGTGCCAGCAGTTCCCTCTCGGGAGCTTTCTTT	CASSSLSGAFF
few	TRBV12-3/TRBV12-4	TRBD1	TRBJ2-5	TGTGCCAGCAGCTCAACCGGGACAGGGGATGAGACCCAGTACTTC	CASSSTGTGDETQYF
few	TRBV5-1	.	TRBJ1-1	TGCGCCAGCAGCCACACAGGAACCCTGGAAGCTTTCTTT	CASSHTGTLEAFF
many	TRBV5-5	TRBD1	TRBJ2-3	TGTGCCAGCACCTTGGACAGGCGCACAGATACGCAGTATTTT	CASTLDRRTDTQYF
.	TRBV5-1	.	TRBJ1-2	TGCGCCAGCAGCTTGGCAGGGATAACTAATGGCTACACCTTC	CASSLAGITNGYTF
few	TRBV20-1	TRBD1	TRBJ2-7	TGCAGTGCTGGAAGGGGGCATCAATCCCACGAGCAGTACTTC	CSAGRGHQSHEQYF
few	TRBV5-5	.	TRBJ2-3	TGTGCCAGCAGCTTGGCCTTCCCCACAGATACGCAGTATTTT	CASSLAFPTDTQYF
many	TRBV20-1	TRBD1	TRBJ1-5	TGCAGTGCTAGTGAAGGGACAGGTCGCAATCAGCCCCAGCATTTT	CSASEGTGRNQPQHF
many	TRBV7-6	TRBD1	TRBJ1-5	TGTGCCAGCAGCTCAACAGTTACAGGGGATCAGCCCCAGCATTTT	CASSSTVTGDQPQHF
many	TRBV10-3	TRBD2	TRBJ2-1	TGTGCCATCAGGTCGACTAGCGGGGTGTACAATGAGCAGTTCTTC	CAIRSTSGVYNEQFF
few	TRBV10-3	.	TRBJ2-7	TGTGCCATCAGTGAGTCTAGCGGATCCTACGAGCAGTACTTC	CAISESSGSYEQYF
.	TRBV4-3	.	TRBJ1-4	TGCGCCAGCAGCCAAGAACCGGGGACTAATGAAAAACTGTTTTTT	CASSQEPGTNEKLFF
many	TRBV18	.	TRBJ2-3	TGTGCCAGCTCACCACCACTAGCCGGGGATACGCAGTATTTT	CASSPPLAGDTQYF
few	TRBV7-9	.	TRBJ1-4	TGTGCCAGCAGCGGATCTGGGATGAATGAAAAACTGTTTTTT	CASSGSGMNEKLFF
many	TRBV12-3/TRBV12-4	.	TRBJ2-3	TGTGCCAGCAGCGGAGGGGATACGCAGTATTTT	CASSGGDTQYF
.	TRBV7-2	.	TRBJ1-2	TGTGCCAGCAGCTTATTCCAAAGCGCCAACTATGGCTACACCTTC	CASSLFQSANYGYTF
few	TRBV5-4	TRBD2	TRBJ2-3	TGTGCCAGCAGCTCCAAGAAAGCGGGGGCCCACACAGATACGCAGTATTTT	CASSSKKAGAHTDTQYF
.	TRBV6-5	.	TRBJ1-2	TGTGCCAGCAGTTACCAACCGCAATTAAGCTATGGCTACACCTTC	CASSYQPQLSYGYTF
many	TRBV7-2	.	TRBJ2-1	TGTGCCAGCAGCTTAGGGAGGGCGGGGCTGAATGAGCAGTTCTTC	CASSLGRAGLNEQFF
few	TRBV5-1	.	TRBJ2-5	TGCGCCAGCAGCACCGGAACCAGGCCTGAAGAGACCCAGTACTTC	CASSTGTRPEETQYF
.	TRBV4-1	.	TRBJ1-4	TGCGCCAGCAGCCAAGGGCTTTCCCTTAATGAAAAACTGTTTTTT	CASSQGLSLNEKLFF
many	TRBV6-2/TRBV6-3	.	TRBJ2-7	TGTGCCAGCAGTTACTTTGGGCGCTACGAGCAGTACTTC	CASSYFGRYEQYF
many	TRBV20-1	.	TRBJ2-2	.	CSANRLFGAGELFF
many	TRBV6-6	.	TRBJ2-2	TGTGCCAGCTCTGCGGGGCTTACCGCGAACACCGGGGAGCTGTTTTTT	CASSAGLTANTGELFF
.	TRBV20-1	TRBD1	TRBJ1-3	TGCAGTGCTAGGGGACAGGGAGATAGCACCATATATTTT	CSARGQGDSTIYF
.	TRBV4-1	TRBD2	TRBJ2-7	TGCGCCAGCAGCCCAATAGCGGGGAGCTCCTACGAGCAGTACTTC	CASSPIAGSSYEQYF